A selection of T cell receptor beta chains follows, all from one sample in a study of T cells in Graves' hyperthyroidism and ophthalmopathy. TCRdb re-called the multiplex PCR reads through MiXCR, storing one row per CDR3 protein. This sample has just under 750,000 distinct CDR3 sequences, with roughly a third found just once. Sequencing input: blood. Receptors originate from a woman aged 40 to 50 with Graves' hyperthyroidism. Both conserved end residues are part of each CDR3. A D gene is named only where the DNA matches it firmly. The size entry is marked missing in some rows and otherwise reads once, few, many or a size class.

cdr3_nt: TGTGCCAGCAGTGATTCGCGAGATAATTCACCCCTCCACTTT
cdr3_aa: CASSDSRDNSPLHF
d_call: -
j_call: TRBJ1-6
clone_size: many
v_call: TRBV2

cdr3_nt: TGTGCCAGCACCGCTGGGACTGATGGAGGCTACACCTTC
cdr3_aa: CASTAGTDGGYTF
d_call: -
j_call: TRBJ1-2
clone_size: many
v_call: TRBV11-2

cdr3_nt: TGTGCCAGCAGTCCCGTCCGGGGGGCCGACACTGAAGCTTTCTTT
cdr3_aa: CASSPVRGADTEAFF
d_call: -
j_call: TRBJ1-1
clone_size: few
v_call: TRBV12-3/TRBV12-4

cdr3_nt: TGTGCCAGCAGCTTAGTCCGACAGTCCCAGGGTGAAGCTTTCTTT
cdr3_aa: CASSLVRQSQGEAFF
d_call: -
j_call: TRBJ1-1
clone_size: few
v_call: TRBV7-2

cdr3_nt: TGTGCCAGTAGTATCGGGAAGAACACTGAAGCTTTCTTT
cdr3_aa: CASSIGKNTEAFF
d_call: -
j_call: TRBJ1-1
clone_size: -
v_call: TRBV19

cdr3_nt: TGTGCCAGCAGCTCCAGGGGGGGGAGCTCCTACGAGCAGTACTTC
cdr3_aa: CASSSRGGSSYEQYF
d_call: -
j_call: TRBJ2-7
clone_size: many
v_call: TRBV6-5

cdr3_nt: TGCAGCGTTGGTGGGACAGGGTCCTACGAGCAGTACTTC
cdr3_aa: CSVGGTGSYEQYF
d_call: TRBD1
j_call: TRBJ2-7
clone_size: -
v_call: TRBV29-1

cdr3_nt: TGTGCCAGCAGTTTAGTCGGGGGCGGCACCGGGGAGCTGTTTTTT
cdr3_aa: CASSLVGGGTGELFF
d_call: -
j_call: TRBJ2-2
clone_size: -
v_call: TRBV12-3/TRBV12-4

cdr3_nt: TGTGCCAGCAGCTACCTGCCGGAGACCCAGTACTTC
cdr3_aa: CASSYLPETQYF
d_call: -
j_call: TRBJ2-5
clone_size: many
v_call: TRBV7-2

cdr3_nt: TGTGCCAGCAGTTTAGCCTTCCCCGGGACAGGGCAATCACCCCTCCACTTT
cdr3_aa: CASSLAFPGTGQSPLHF
d_call: TRBD1
j_call: TRBJ1-6
clone_size: many
v_call: TRBV12-3/TRBV12-4

cdr3_nt: TGTGCCAGCAGCTTGACGGACATTGCCTACGAGCAGTACTTC
cdr3_aa: CASSLTDIAYEQYF
d_call: -
j_call: TRBJ2-7
clone_size: many
v_call: TRBV7-9

cdr3_nt: TGTGCCAGCAGCTTAGTGGTCGTGGGTTACGAGCAGTACTTC
cdr3_aa: CASSLVVVGYEQYF
d_call: -
j_call: TRBJ2-7
clone_size: many
v_call: TRBV7-8

cdr3_nt: TGTGCCAGCAGCTTAGCGTCGGGGGACGGAAACACCATATATTTT
cdr3_aa: CASSLASGDGNTIYF
d_call: -
j_call: TRBJ1-3
clone_size: many
v_call: TRBV7-9

cdr3_nt: TGTGCCAGCAGTTTACTGTCGGGCGATGGCTACACCTTC
cdr3_aa: CASSLLSGDGYTF
d_call: -
j_call: TRBJ1-2
clone_size: many
v_call: TRBV12-3/TRBV12-4

cdr3_nt: TGCAGCGTTGTCGGTAGTAGCGCAGATACGCAGTATTTT
cdr3_aa: CSVVGSSADTQYF
d_call: -
j_call: TRBJ2-3
clone_size: -
v_call: TRBV29-1

cdr3_nt: TGCAGCGTTGAAGATCGGCGACGGAGGGTTGTCAACACCTTC
cdr3_aa: CSVEDRRRRVVNTF
d_call: -
j_call: TRBJ1-2
clone_size: many
v_call: TRBV29-1

cdr3_nt: TGTGCCAGCAGCCTAGCGACTGGGGCCAACGTCCTGACTTTC
cdr3_aa: CASSLATGANVLTF
d_call: -
j_call: TRBJ2-6
clone_size: many
v_call: TRBV7-9

cdr3_nt: TGTGCCAGCAGCTTAACGGTGACGGACTATGGCTACACCTTC
cdr3_aa: CASSLTVTDYGYTF
d_call: -
j_call: TRBJ1-2
clone_size: many
v_call: TRBV7-2

cdr3_nt: TGTGCCAGCAGTGAAGTACCGTACTACGAGCAGTACTTC
cdr3_aa: CASSEVPYYEQYF
d_call: -
j_call: TRBJ2-7
clone_size: few
v_call: TRBV6-1

cdr3_nt: TGTGCCAGCAGCTTGTTGGCGGGATTGGGCCAAGAGACCCAGTACTTC
cdr3_aa: CASSLLAGLGQETQYF
d_call: -
j_call: TRBJ2-5
clone_size: few
v_call: TRBV5-4

cdr3_nt: TGTGCCAGCAGTGATGGGAGCCGCCAGCCCCAGCATTTT
cdr3_aa: CASSDGSRQPQHF
d_call: -
j_call: TRBJ1-5
clone_size: many
v_call: TRBV6-1

cdr3_nt: TGCGCCAGCAGCCAGTCCGGGTTAAGTTCTCAGCCCCAGCATTTT
cdr3_aa: CASSQSGLSSQPQHF
d_call: -
j_call: TRBJ1-5
clone_size: once
v_call: TRBV7-3

cdr3_nt: TGCGCCAGCAGCCAAGATGGCCTTGGAGGGGCCAATGGCTACACCTTC
cdr3_aa: CASSQDGLGGANGYTF
d_call: -
j_call: TRBJ1-2
clone_size: few
v_call: TRBV4-3

cdr3_nt: TGCAGTGCTAGACAGAGGGATTTCTACGAGCAGTACTTC
cdr3_aa: CSARQRDFYEQYF
d_call: -
j_call: TRBJ2-7
clone_size: many
v_call: TRBV20-1

cdr3_nt: TGTGCCAGCAGGAAAAGTTCAGCTGGGGCCAACGTCCTGACTTTC
cdr3_aa: CASRKSSAGANVLTF
d_call: -
j_call: TRBJ2-6
clone_size: -
v_call: TRBV7-9

cdr3_nt: TGTGCCAGCAGTATAAGAGGGGATATTACCTACGAGCAGTACTTC
cdr3_aa: CASSIRGDITYEQYF
d_call: -
j_call: TRBJ2-7
clone_size: -
v_call: TRBV12-3/TRBV12-4

cdr3_nt: TGTGCCAGCAGCGTAGGCACTAGCTGGGAAGAGACCCAGTACTTC
cdr3_aa: CASSVGTSWEETQYF
d_call: -
j_call: TRBJ2-5
clone_size: many
v_call: TRBV9

cdr3_nt: TGTGCCAGCAGCCCCAGCAGGGTAACCACCGGGGAGCTGTTTTTT
cdr3_aa: CASSPSRVTTGELFF
d_call: -
j_call: TRBJ2-2
clone_size: few
v_call: TRBV7-8

cdr3_nt: TGTGCCAGCAGTGCAGCACAGGTCGCAACTAATGAAAAACTGTTTTTT
cdr3_aa: CASSAAQVATNEKLFF
d_call: -
j_call: TRBJ1-4
clone_size: -
v_call: TRBV6-4

cdr3_nt: TGTGCCAGCAGCTCTCAGACAGGGACCCAGTACTTC
cdr3_aa: CASSSQTGTQYF
d_call: -
j_call: TRBJ2-5
clone_size: -
v_call: TRBV7-9

cdr3_nt: TGTGCCATCAGTGAGGACAGACCTTTTAACTATGGCTACACCTTC
cdr3_aa: CAISEDRPFNYGYTF
d_call: -
j_call: TRBJ1-2
clone_size: many
v_call: TRBV10-3

cdr3_nt: TGTGCCACCAGTGATCGAACCTCTGACAGCCACTATGGCTACACCTTC
cdr3_aa: CATSDRTSDSHYGYTF
d_call: -
j_call: TRBJ1-2
clone_size: many
v_call: TRBV24-1

cdr3_nt: TGTGTCAGCAGCTTGGGGGGATACACTGAAGCTTTCTTT
cdr3_aa: CVSSLGGYTEAFF
d_call: -
j_call: TRBJ1-1
clone_size: -
v_call: TRBV14

cdr3_nt: TGTGCCAGCAGCTGGGGGGGGGCGAGCGATGAGCAGTTCTTC
cdr3_aa: CASSWGGASDEQFF
d_call: -
j_call: TRBJ2-1
clone_size: -
v_call: TRBV13

cdr3_nt: TGTGCCAGCAGTCACCAAAGCTATGGCTACACCTTC
cdr3_aa: CASSHQSYGYTF
d_call: -
j_call: TRBJ1-2
clone_size: -
v_call: TRBV10-3

cdr3_nt: TGTGCCAGCAGCCGCCAAGCCGGGGACACTGAAGCTTTCTTT
cdr3_aa: CASSRQAGDTEAFF
d_call: -
j_call: TRBJ1-1
clone_size: -
v_call: TRBV2

cdr3_nt: TGTGCCAGTAGTCCAGGGGAACAGCCCCAGCATTTT
cdr3_aa: CASSPGEQPQHF
d_call: -
j_call: TRBJ1-5
clone_size: many
v_call: TRBV19

cdr3_nt: TGCAGTGCTAGAGACGACAGGCGCCTGAACACTGAAGCTTTCTTT
cdr3_aa: CSARDDRRLNTEAFF
d_call: -
j_call: TRBJ1-1
clone_size: few
v_call: TRBV20-1

cdr3_nt: TGTGCCAGCAGCTTATCGCCCGGACAGGGTTGGGGCGGCTACACCTTC
cdr3_aa: CASSLSPGQGWGGYTF
d_call: TRBD1
j_call: TRBJ1-2
clone_size: -
v_call: TRBV25-1

cdr3_nt: TGTGCCAGCAGCGCCACTAGCGGGGCCCAGGGTCAGCCCCAGCATTTT
cdr3_aa: CASSATSGAQGQPQHF
d_call: -
j_call: TRBJ1-5
clone_size: once
v_call: TRBV7-3

cdr3_nt: TGTGCCATCAGGGGGACAGGGGACGAGCAGTACTTC
cdr3_aa: CAIRGTGDEQYF
d_call: TRBD1
j_call: TRBJ2-7
clone_size: -
v_call: TRBV10-3

cdr3_nt: TGTGCCAGCAGCTCCTTTGGGGCGGGGGGTGGAGAGACCCAGTACTTC
cdr3_aa: CASSSFGAGGGETQYF
d_call: TRBD2
j_call: TRBJ2-5
clone_size: -
v_call: TRBV13

cdr3_nt: TGTGCCAGCAGCTTAGCGACGACATCTTACACCGGGGAGCTGTTTTTT
cdr3_aa: CASSLATTSYTGELFF
d_call: -
j_call: TRBJ2-2
clone_size: -
v_call: TRBV7-8

cdr3_nt: TGCAGTGCTTGGAGAACAGGGGGCTTAGGTGAAAAACTGTTTTTT
cdr3_aa: CSAWRTGGLGEKLFF
d_call: TRBD1
j_call: TRBJ1-4
clone_size: -
v_call: TRBV20-1

cdr3_nt: TGTGCCAGTAGTACCCTAGCGGGTAGCACAGATACGCAGTATTTT
cdr3_aa: CASSTLAGSTDTQYF
d_call: TRBD2
j_call: TRBJ2-3
clone_size: -
v_call: TRBV19

cdr3_nt: TGTGCCACGAGGACTAGCGGGGAAGCAGATACGCAGTATTTT
cdr3_aa: CATRTSGEADTQYF
d_call: TRBD2
j_call: TRBJ2-3
clone_size: few
v_call: TRBV10-3

cdr3_nt: TGTGCCACCCAGGGCTGGGGGACCTATGGCTACACCTTC
cdr3_aa: CATQGWGTYGYTF
d_call: -
j_call: TRBJ1-2
clone_size: -
v_call: TRBV24-1

cdr3_nt: TGTGCCAGCAGGTTACCAACCTCCGGGGAGCTGTTTTTT
cdr3_aa: CASRLPTSGELFF
d_call: -
j_call: TRBJ2-2
clone_size: -
v_call: TRBV12-3/TRBV12-4

cdr3_nt: TGTGCCAGCAGTTCGCGCCGGGACAGGGACGGCTATGGCTACACCTTC
cdr3_aa: CASSSRRDRDGYGYTF
d_call: TRBD1
j_call: TRBJ1-2
clone_size: many
v_call: TRBV12-3/TRBV12-4

cdr3_nt: TGTGCCAGCAGCCAGGGAGCCAAGGGGGGTAGCCTCCAATTTTCCTCCTACGAGCAGTACTTC
cdr3_aa: CASSQGAKGGSLQFSSYEQYF
d_call: -
j_call: TRBJ2-7
clone_size: many
v_call: TRBV4-2

cdr3_nt: TGTGCCAGCAGTTGGCGACCGGGACAGCTCTATGGCTACACCTTC
cdr3_aa: CASSWRPGQLYGYTF
d_call: TRBD1
j_call: TRBJ1-2
clone_size: -
v_call: TRBV10-3

cdr3_nt: TGTGCCAGCAGCGGCGGGGCAAATGAAAAACTGTTTTTT
cdr3_aa: CASSGGANEKLFF
d_call: -
j_call: TRBJ1-4
clone_size: many
v_call: TRBV7-2

cdr3_nt: TGTGCCAGCAGCCGAGGTTTTGGGGCAGGGGCTCTTGAGCAGTTCTTC
cdr3_aa: CASSRGFGAGALEQFF
d_call: -
j_call: TRBJ2-1
clone_size: -
v_call: TRBV7-9

cdr3_nt: TGTGCCACCAGTGCGGGAAAGGGACTACTTAATGAAAAACTGTTTTTT
cdr3_aa: CATSAGKGLLNEKLFF
d_call: -
j_call: TRBJ1-4
clone_size: few
v_call: TRBV24-1